This record concerns one T cell receptor beta chain sequence. Its antigen is unknown. Using immunoSEQ multiplex PCR, the repertoire was profiled, and TCRdb retains in-frame clones only, with some absent. The data show fewer than 600,000 clones, 89% seen once. Documented treatment: roughly 18 received Ad26.COV2.S at low or high dose, single or two shots; about 5 received placebo; per-sample allocation not given. Sampling was done on day 63 after the first vaccine or placebo injection. The sample belongs to a study of Ad26.COV2.S vaccination and SARS-CoV-2 variants. Study as a whole: Donor had been placed in the Ad26.COV2.S arm of the COV1001 trial. Once, or twice with 56 days between doses, Ad26.COV2.S was given intramuscularly.

CDR1 and CDR2 (germline): MDHEN, SYDVKM. This CDR3 comprises 14 residues. Trimming cost V 2 bases and J 8 bases, with 13 bases left between them. The study, taken as a whole, reports: Substantial response breadth was reportedly seen for spike-specific CD8+ and CD4+ T cells after vaccination. The placebo group had lower spike-specific TCR breadth than the vaccine recipients did.

The genes are TRBV28 and TRBJ2-1; perhaps TRBD1 as D (6 bases). This TCR was recovered from a person between 18 and 65 years old who received the Ad26.COV2.S COVID-19 vaccine or a placebo. This material consisted of peripheral blood, taken in a trial of Ad26.COV2.S vaccine versus placebo. This CDR3 reads CASSLPTRGDEQFF. The CDR3 bases are TGTGCCAGCAGTTTACCGACCAGGGGCGATGAGCAGTTCTTC. Complete variable domain (other parts from reference TRBV28 and TRBJ2-1): DVKVTQSSRYLVKRTGEKVFLECVQDMDHENMFWYRQDPGLGLRLIYFSYDVKMKEKGDIPEGYSVSREKKERFSLILESASTNQTSMYLCASSLPTRGDEQFFGPGTRLTVL.